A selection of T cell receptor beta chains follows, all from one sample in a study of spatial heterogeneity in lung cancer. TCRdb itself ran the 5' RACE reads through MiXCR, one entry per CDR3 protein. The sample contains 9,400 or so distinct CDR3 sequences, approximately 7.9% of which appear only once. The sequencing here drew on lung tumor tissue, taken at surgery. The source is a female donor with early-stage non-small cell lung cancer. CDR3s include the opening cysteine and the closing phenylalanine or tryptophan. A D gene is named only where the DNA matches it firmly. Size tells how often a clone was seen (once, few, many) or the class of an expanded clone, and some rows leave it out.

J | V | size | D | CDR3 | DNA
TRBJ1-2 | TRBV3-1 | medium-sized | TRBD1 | CASSHRQGREGYTF | TGTGCCAGCAGCCACAGACAGGGTCGAGAGGGCTACACCTTC
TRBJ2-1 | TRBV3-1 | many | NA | CASSQVPRGEQFF | TGTGCCAGCAGCCAAGTCCCGAGGGGTGAGCAGTTCTTC
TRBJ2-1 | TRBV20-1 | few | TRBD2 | CSARIAGGSYNEQFF | TGCAGTGCTAGAATAGCGGGGGGATCGTACAATGAGCAGTTCTTC
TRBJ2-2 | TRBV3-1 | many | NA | CASSPRDRNTGELFF | TGTGCCAGCAGCCCGCGGGACAGGAACACCGGGGAGCTGTTTTTT
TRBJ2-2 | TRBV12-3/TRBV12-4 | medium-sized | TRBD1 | CASNGQGMAGELFF | TGTGCCAGCAACGGACAGGGTATGGCCGGGGAGCTGTTTTTT
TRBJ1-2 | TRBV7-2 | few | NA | CASSPSGGGGGYTF | TGTGCCAGCAGCCCCAGCGGGGGGGGAGGAGGCTACACCTTC
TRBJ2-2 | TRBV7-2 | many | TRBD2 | CASSLGLAGGTNTGELFF | TGTGCCAGCAGCTTGGGACTAGCGGGGGGCACGAACACCGGGGAGCTGTTTTTT
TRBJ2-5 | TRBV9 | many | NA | CASSVFSGGSMETQYF | TGTGCCAGCAGCGTATTTTCTGGCGGTTCTATGGAGACCCAGTACTTC
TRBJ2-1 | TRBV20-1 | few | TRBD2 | CSARDPLAGGPNEQFF | TGCAGTGCTAGAGATCCACTAGCGGGGGGGCCTAATGAGCAGTTCTTC
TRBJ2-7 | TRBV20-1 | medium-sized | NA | CSARGTRLVGHF | TGCAGTGCTAGAGGCACGCGACTAGTGGGGCACTTC
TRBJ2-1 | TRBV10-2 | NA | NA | CASSTGLSSHSEQFF | TGCGCCAGCAGTACGGGACTTTCATCCCACAGTGAGCAGTTCTTC
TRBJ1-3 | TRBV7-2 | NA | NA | CASSSGRGTFTIYF | TGTGCCAGCAGCTCCGGCCGGGGAACGTTCACCATATATTTT
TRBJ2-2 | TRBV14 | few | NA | CASSQDLPANTGELFF | TGTGCCAGCAGCCAAGATTTACCCGCGAACACCGGGGAGCTGTTTTTT
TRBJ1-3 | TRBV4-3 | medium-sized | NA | CASSQNSRGNTIYF | TGCGCCAGCAGCCAAAACAGTAGGGGAAACACCATATATTTT
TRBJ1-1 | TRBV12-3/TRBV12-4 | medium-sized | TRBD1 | CASSFVWTGAAFF | TGTGCCAGCAGTTTCGTTTGGACAGGGGCGGCTTTCTTT
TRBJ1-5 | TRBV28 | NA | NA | CASSLFGPVWPQHF | TGTGCCAGCAGTTTATTTGGCCCGGTCTGGCCCCAGCATTTT
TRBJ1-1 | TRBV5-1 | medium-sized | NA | CASTLGPATEAFF | TGCGCCAGCACCCTGGGGCCGGCTACTGAAGCTTTCTTT
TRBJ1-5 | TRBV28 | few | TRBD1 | CASSSPGQANQPQHF | TGTGCCAGCAGTTCCCCGGGACAGGCTAATCAGCCCCAGCATTTT
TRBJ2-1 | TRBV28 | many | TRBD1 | CASSLSLGTGGRYEQFF | TGTGCCAGCAGTTTATCTCTCGGGACAGGGGGTAGGTATGAGCAGTTCTTC
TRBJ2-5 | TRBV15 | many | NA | CATSRESGVETQYF | TGTGCCACCAGCAGAGAGTCGGGTGTGGAGACCCAGTACTTC
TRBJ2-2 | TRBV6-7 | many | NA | CASSYWGIKWTTGELFF | TGTGCCAGCAGTTATTGGGGAATTAAGTGGACGACCGGGGAGCTGTTTTTT
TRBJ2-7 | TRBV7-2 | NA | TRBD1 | CASSFSGTVNHEQYF | TGTGCCAGCAGCTTCTCCGGGACAGTGAACCACGAGCAGTACTTC
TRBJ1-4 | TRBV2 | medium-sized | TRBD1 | CASSPGTVGEKLFF | TGTGCCAGCAGCCCCGGGACAGTCGGGGAAAAACTGTTTTTT
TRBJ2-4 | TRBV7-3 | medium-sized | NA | CASSLMEGDIQYF | TGTGCCAGCAGCTTAATGGAGGGGGACATTCAGTACTTC
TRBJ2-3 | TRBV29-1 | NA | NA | CSGMVGTDTQYF | TGCAGCGGTATGGTAGGCACAGATACGCAGTATTTT
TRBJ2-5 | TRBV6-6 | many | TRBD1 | CASSYSIGTGASTQYF | TGTGCCAGCAGTTACTCGATAGGGACAGGGGCTAGTACCCAGTACTTC
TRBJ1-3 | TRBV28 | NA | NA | CASNQGGTGNTIYF | TGTGCCAGCAACCAAGGGGGGACTGGAAACACCATATATTTT
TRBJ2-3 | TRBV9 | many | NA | CASSSKTSTDTQYF | TGTGCCAGCAGCTCCAAGACCAGCACAGATACGCAGTATTTT
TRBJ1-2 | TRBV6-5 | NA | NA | CASSKGQSGYTF | TGTGCCAGCAGTAAAGGACAGTCGGGCTACACCTTC
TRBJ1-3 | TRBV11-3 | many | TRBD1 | CASSFIPGQGYPGLGGNTIYF | TGTGCCAGCAGCTTCATACCGGGACAGGGGTATCCTGGTCTGGGTGGAAACACCATATATTTT
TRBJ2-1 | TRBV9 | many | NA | CASSVEGFSYNEQFF | TGTGCCAGCAGCGTAGAAGGGTTTTCCTACAATGAGCAGTTCTTC
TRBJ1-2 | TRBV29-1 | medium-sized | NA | CSVESLSYGYTF | TGCAGCGTTGAAAGCCTCTCCTATGGCTACACCTTC
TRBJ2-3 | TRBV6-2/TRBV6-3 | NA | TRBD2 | CASERGGATDTQYF | TGTGCCAGCGAGCGGGGGGGGGCGACAGATACGCAGTATTTT
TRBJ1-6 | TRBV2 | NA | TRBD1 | CASSEGQRSPLHF | TGTGCCAGCAGTGAGGGACAGCGTTCACCCCTCCACTTT
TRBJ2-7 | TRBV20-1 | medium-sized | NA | CSATSLREQYF | TGCAGTGCTACATCACTCCGCGAGCAGTACTTC
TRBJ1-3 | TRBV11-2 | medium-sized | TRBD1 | CASSGTGIKFGNTIYF | TGTGCCAGCAGCGGGACAGGCATCAAGTTTGGAAACACCATATATTTT
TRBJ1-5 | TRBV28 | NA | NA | CASSPMKGGNQPQHF | TGTGCCAGCAGCCCTATGAAGGGGGGCAATCAGCCCCAGCATTTT
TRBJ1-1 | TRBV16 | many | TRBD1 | CASSLDRGGNAFF | TGTGCCAGCAGCCTAGACAGGGGCGGGAATGCTTTCTTT
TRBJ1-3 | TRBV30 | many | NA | CAWSLTREGNTIYF | TGTGCCTGGAGTCTGACTAGGGAAGGAAACACCATATATTTT
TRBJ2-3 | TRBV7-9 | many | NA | CASRAGSTDTQYF | TGTGCCAGCAGGGCTGGTAGCACAGATACGCAGTATTTT
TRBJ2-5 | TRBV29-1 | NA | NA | CSVGKETQYF | TGCAGCGTGGGAAAAGAGACCCAGTACTTC
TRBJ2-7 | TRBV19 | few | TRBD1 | CASSTGGVYEQYF | TGTGCCAGTAGCACAGGGGGCGTCTACGAGCAGTACTTC
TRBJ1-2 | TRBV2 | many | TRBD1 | CASRIDRGLSGYTF | TGTGCCAGCAGAATCGACAGGGGGCTCTCCGGCTACACCTTC
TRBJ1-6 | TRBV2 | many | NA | CASSEGGGSPSF | TGTGCCAGCAGTGAAGGAGGGGGGTCCCCCTCGTTT
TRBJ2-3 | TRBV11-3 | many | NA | CASSPRRGPDTQYF | TGTGCCAGCAGCCCCCGGAGGGGTCCAGATACGCAGTATTTT
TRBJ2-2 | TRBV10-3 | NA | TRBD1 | CAITGDRAFTGELFF | TGTGCCATCACGGGGGACAGGGCGTTCACCGGGGAGCTGTTTTTT